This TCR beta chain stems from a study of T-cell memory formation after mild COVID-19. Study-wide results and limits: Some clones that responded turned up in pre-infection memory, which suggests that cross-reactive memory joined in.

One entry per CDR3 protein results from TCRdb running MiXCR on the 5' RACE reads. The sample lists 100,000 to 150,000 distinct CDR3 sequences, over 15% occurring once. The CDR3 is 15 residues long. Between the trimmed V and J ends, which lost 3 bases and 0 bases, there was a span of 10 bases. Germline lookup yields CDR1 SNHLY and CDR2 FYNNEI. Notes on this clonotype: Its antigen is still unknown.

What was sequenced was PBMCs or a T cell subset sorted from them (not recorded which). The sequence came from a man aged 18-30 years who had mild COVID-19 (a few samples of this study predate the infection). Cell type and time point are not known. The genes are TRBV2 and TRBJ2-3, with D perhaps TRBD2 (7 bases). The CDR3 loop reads CASSDGGPSTDTQYF. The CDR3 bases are TGTGCCAGCAGTGACGGGGGGCCCAGCACAGATACGCAGTATTTT.